These T cell receptor beta chains were read from a single sample in a study of molecular identifiers for immune sequencing clone quantification. One entry per CDR3 protein, called by TCRdb with MiXCR from the PCR reads. The table lists tens of thousands of distinct CDR3 sequences, roughly 24% of them singletons. The sequencing sample was made of naive CD8+ T cells from blood, with Jurkat cell RNA spiked in. The receptor source for this set is a human donor in good health. Some libraries in this study had Jurkat cell RNA spiked in. The CDR3 runs from the conserved cysteine through the conserved F or W. The D gene is left open where the match is weak.

cdr3_length: 20
v_call: TRBV12-5
d_call: NA
j_call: TRBJ2-6
cdr3_aa: CASGLKTGPQNPSGANVLTF

cdr3_length: 12
v_call: TRBV27
d_call: NA
j_call: TRBJ1-1
cdr3_aa: CASLTGNTEAFF

cdr3_length: 16
v_call: TRBV7-2
d_call: TRBD1
j_call: TRBJ2-3
cdr3_aa: CASSLLDRPNPDTQYF

cdr3_length: 13
v_call: TRBV28
d_call: NA
j_call: TRBJ2-3
cdr3_aa: CASSHRRTDTQYF

cdr3_length: 10
v_call: TRBV7-9
d_call: NA
j_call: TRBJ1-1
cdr3_aa: CASGGEEAFF

cdr3_length: 15
v_call: TRBV4-2
d_call: TRBD2
j_call: TRBJ2-7
cdr3_aa: CASSPKGSGDYEQYF

cdr3_length: 13
v_call: TRBV9
d_call: NA
j_call: TRBJ1-1
cdr3_aa: CASSAGVYTEALF

cdr3_length: 15
v_call: TRBV2
d_call: NA
j_call: TRBJ1-1
cdr3_aa: CASSEAADMNTEAFF

cdr3_length: 16
v_call: TRBV4-1
d_call: TRBD1
j_call: TRBJ1-1
cdr3_aa: CASSVLKTGRNTEAFF

cdr3_length: 13
v_call: TRBV28
d_call: NA
j_call: TRBJ2-5
cdr3_aa: CASGEHNQDTQYF

cdr3_length: 14
v_call: TRBV7-9
d_call: TRBD2
j_call: TRBJ2-5
cdr3_aa: CASSPRTSQETQYF

cdr3_length: 13
v_call: TRBV5-4
d_call: NA
j_call: TRBJ1-1
cdr3_aa: CASRIQENTEAFF

cdr3_length: 17
v_call: TRBV20-1
d_call: NA
j_call: TRBJ2-1
cdr3_aa: CSARDSLGAENYNEQFF

cdr3_length: 17
v_call: TRBV19
d_call: TRBD2
j_call: TRBJ2-1
cdr3_aa: CASSIDGTSGSYNEQFF

cdr3_length: 18
v_call: TRBV11-2
d_call: TRBD2
j_call: TRBJ2-3
cdr3_aa: CASSSGLAGGRGTDTQYF

cdr3_length: 13
v_call: TRBV27
d_call: NA
j_call: TRBJ1-5
cdr3_aa: CASSETANQPQHF

cdr3_length: 17
v_call: TRBV3-1
d_call: NA
j_call: TRBJ2-5
cdr3_aa: CASSQGRFAGSQETQYF

cdr3_length: 12
v_call: TRBV7-9
d_call: NA
j_call: TRBJ1-1
cdr3_aa: CASSLHSAEAFF

cdr3_length: 15
v_call: TRBV5-6
d_call: TRBD1
j_call: TRBJ2-3
cdr3_aa: CASSPEQGAIDTQYF

cdr3_length: 15
v_call: TRBV19
d_call: NA
j_call: TRBJ2-1
cdr3_aa: CASSMSPNAYNEQFF

cdr3_length: 15
v_call: TRBV27
d_call: NA
j_call: TRBJ2-4
cdr3_aa: CASSLGLAAKNIQYF

cdr3_length: 17
v_call: TRBV6-2/TRBV6-3
d_call: TRBD1
j_call: TRBJ2-3
cdr3_aa: CASSFLAGTGIPDTQYF

cdr3_length: 16
v_call: TRBV12-3/TRBV12-4
d_call: TRBD2
j_call: TRBJ2-3
cdr3_aa: CASSPWPGTRADTQYF

cdr3_length: 14
v_call: TRBV6-2/TRBV6-3
d_call: TRBD2
j_call: TRBJ2-1
cdr3_aa: CASSNSGRSNEQFF

cdr3_length: 16
v_call: TRBV27
d_call: TRBD2
j_call: TRBJ2-7
cdr3_aa: CASSYTLAGGPGEQYF

cdr3_length: 15
v_call: TRBV7-2
d_call: TRBD2
j_call: TRBJ2-3
cdr3_aa: CASSIASGYTDTQYF

cdr3_length: 14
v_call: TRBV27
d_call: NA
j_call: TRBJ1-5
cdr3_aa: CASSLIQGNQPQHF

cdr3_length: 15
v_call: TRBV13
d_call: TRBD1
j_call: TRBJ1-1
cdr3_aa: CASSSYLDRGGSAFF

cdr3_length: 17
v_call: TRBV4-3
d_call: NA
j_call: TRBJ2-7
cdr3_aa: CASSQDSTRGFPYEQYF

cdr3_length: 12
v_call: TRBV2
d_call: NA
j_call: TRBJ1-1
cdr3_aa: CASTEGRTEAFF

cdr3_length: 15
v_call: TRBV11-3
d_call: NA
j_call: TRBJ2-5
cdr3_aa: CASSPRGHAGETQYF

cdr3_length: 12
v_call: TRBV12-3/TRBV12-4
d_call: TRBD1
j_call: TRBJ2-7
cdr3_aa: CASSGTGREQYF

cdr3_length: 15
v_call: TRBV29-1
d_call: TRBD1
j_call: TRBJ2-7
cdr3_aa: CSVGHPGQGAYEQYF

cdr3_length: 12
v_call: TRBV6-2/TRBV6-3
d_call: NA
j_call: TRBJ2-7
cdr3_aa: CASEGWGIEQYF

cdr3_length: 14
v_call: TRBV7-9
d_call: NA
j_call: TRBJ1-1
cdr3_aa: CASSRGGWRTEAFF

cdr3_length: 11
v_call: TRBV11-2
d_call: NA
j_call: TRBJ2-3
cdr3_aa: CASSLGTLLYF

cdr3_length: 16
v_call: TRBV12-3/TRBV12-4
d_call: TRBD1
j_call: TRBJ2-1
cdr3_aa: CASILGGTGGSDEQFF

cdr3_length: 15
v_call: TRBV10-3
d_call: TRBD1
j_call: TRBJ2-7
cdr3_aa: CAISDPDRVFYEQYF

cdr3_length: 20
v_call: TRBV19
d_call: TRBD2
j_call: TRBJ2-3
cdr3_aa: CASTPGLAGVPTATTDTQYF

cdr3_length: 13
v_call: TRBV7-2
d_call: NA
j_call: TRBJ2-7
cdr3_aa: CASSPTDFYEQHF

cdr3_length: 14
v_call: TRBV5-4
d_call: NA
j_call: TRBJ1-1
cdr3_aa: CASSLGLAAPEAFF

cdr3_length: 12
v_call: TRBV7-9
d_call: NA
j_call: TRBJ2-7
cdr3_aa: CASSLVFDEQYF

cdr3_length: 16
v_call: TRBV19
d_call: NA
j_call: TRBJ2-4
cdr3_aa: CASSIDGGAAKNIQYF